The 4 T cell receptor beta chains presented below share a single source sample, sequenced in a study of blood T cell repertoires in COVID-19 (dated by TCRdb to the early 2020s). The method was the immunoSEQ multiplex PCR assay. Here the immuneACCESS table is served through TCRdb, limited to in-frame sequences with V and J called. Missing clones are a known gap in these copies; in checked studies unresolved V genes cover under half, and the rest lacks a known reason. Recorded for this sample are around 100,000 clones; approximately 86% of them occurred a single time. Around 5.3% of the sample lies in the top ten. The specimen sequenced was peripheral blood. Source of these receptors: a woman aged 45-65 years with COVID-19, enrolled during active disease.

J is TRBJ2-7 and V is TRBV3-1 (or the pseudogene TRBV3-2); 11 nucleotides match TRBD2. The CDR3 totals 15 residues. J gave up 3 bases and V 2 bases, and 3 bases lay outside the gene matches. Germline loops: CDR1 LGHDT, CDR2 YNNKEL (reference sequence). CDR3 nucleotide sequence: TGTGCCAGCAGCCAAACTAGCGGGGGTGTCTACGAGCAGTACTTC. It yields the protein CASSQTSGGVYEQYF.

This rearrangement joins TRBV9 to TRBJ2-7; 8 positions match TRBD1. Trimming at V came to 3 bases and at J to 2 bases, leaving 7 bases not matched to a gene. This CDR3 is built from 15 residues. Germline V lookup: CDR1 SGDLS, CDR2 YYNGEE. The CDR3 DNA reads as TGTGCCAGCAGCGCCGGGACAGGCCGGGCCTACGAGCAGTACTTC. It yields the protein CASSAGTGRAYEQYF.

This sequence joins TRBV6-6 and TRBJ1-6; TRBD1 aligns across 8 bases. The CDR3 length is 17 residues. Losses at the gene ends were 5 bases for V and 0 bases for J; bases not matched to a gene: 6. The V gene's germline CDR1 is MNHNY and CDR2 SVGAGI (reference sequence). The CDR3 region has the DNA TGTGCCAGCAGTCAGACAGGGGAAAGCTCCTATAATTCACCCCTCCACTTT. Encoded protein: CASSQTGESSYNSPLHF.

V is TRBV20-1 and J is TRBJ2-1; TRBD2 agrees at 9 bases. V shed 3 bases, J shed 3 bases, and the junction held 9 bases outside the gene matches. Per germline, CDR1 DFQATT and CDR2 SNEGSKA (reference sequence). This CDR3 comprises 16 residues. CDR3 sequence (DNA): TGCAGTGCTAGTAAGCTAGCGGGGCGAGACTACAATGAGCAGTTCTTC. It encodes CSASKLAGRDYNEQFF.